The clone carrying this T cell receptor (beta chain) was counted ten times or more. The germline V gene encodes CDR1 SGHRS and CDR2 YFSETQ. Trimming took 6 bases from V and 11 from J; bases not matched to a gene: 5. This CDR3 spans 11 amino acids. Every patient was untreated before thyroid surgery. TCRdb recomputed clones from the PCR reads via MiXCR. This table has 35,000 to 50,000 clones, roughly 18% appearing once. This entry belongs to a study of metastatic and nonmetastatic thyroid tumors. The receptor was derived from a female donor with papillary thyroid cancer or a benign thyroid nodule (not recorded which). Some clones in this sample may be carry-over from other donors' samples. The gene calls are TRBV5-1 and TRBJ2-1; 7 nucleotides agree with TRBD2. Source material: blood. The CDR3 reads CASTQAGKQFF. The CDR3 nucleotides are TGCGCCAGCACCCAAGCGGGGAAGCAGTTCTTC.